These 11 T cell receptor beta chains came from one sample sequenced in a study of cytomegalovirus exposure and HLA in healthy donors. The PCR made use of 60 Vbeta and 13 Jbeta primers. Produced via immunoSEQ multiplex PCR; TCRdb's table is partial and in-frame only. Among roughly 180,000 clones listed, over 80% were seen once. Specimen: PBMCs. These TCRs come from a woman aged 50 to 60 in good health and CMV-seropositive.

On this clone itself: At one boundary the junction diverges from the germline segment, which might be a read error. The gene calls are TRBV7-9 and TRBJ2-5, with TRBD2 as a possible D gene (7 bases). Per the germline V gene, CDR1 is SEHNR and CDR2 is FQNEAQ (reference sequence). This CDR3 contains 14 residues. The CDR3 reads CSSNNRGGQETQYF. The DNA for the CDR3 is TGTTCCAGCAACAATAGGGGGGGCCAAGAGACCCAGTACTTC.

This clone was counted once. The V and J genes are TRBV28 and TRBJ1-2; no reliable D call. V was shortened by 1 base and J by 4 bases, with 7 bases between the two germline ends. The CDR3 runs 13 residues. Germline assignment: CDR1 MDHEN and CDR2 SYDVKM. CDR3 DNA sequence: TGTGCCAGCAGTTTATCGGGTCCCTATGGCTACACCTTC. Amino acid sequence: CASSLSGPYGYTF.

The J gene is TRBJ1-5, the V gene TRBV19; D may be TRBD1 (6 bases). Trimming shortened V by 0 bases and J by 6 bases, and 12 bases separated the two germline ends. The germline V gene encodes CDR1 LNHDA and CDR2 SQIVND (reference sequence). The CDR3 runs to 15 residues. The CDR3, as DNA: TGTGCCAGTAGTATAGAGCAGGGGCGACGTCAGCCCCAGCATTTT. This codes for CASSIEQGRRQPQHF.

The CDR3, as DNA: TGCAGCGTTGAAGCCCCCCTAGCGGAGGCTTCCTACAATGAGCAGTTCTTC. Protein sequence: CSVEAPLAEASYNEQFF. This chain uses TRBV29-1 with TRBJ2-1; 7 bases match TRBD2. From germline, CDR1 is SQVTM and CDR2 ANQGSEA. The V and J ends lost 1 base and 1 base, in that order; junction bases with no gene match: 10. The CDR3 extends over 17 amino acids.

The V call is TRBV12-5, the J call TRBJ2-1, with 8 bases that match TRBD2. The CDR3 covers 15 residues. The V and J ends lost 1 base and 5 bases, in that order; junction bases with no gene match: 4. Germline-derived CDR1 and CDR2 are LGHNT and FRNRAP. CDR3 amino acids: CASGLGGRYHNEQFF. As DNA, the CDR3 is TGTGCTAGTGGTTTGGGCGGGAGGTACCACAATGAGCAGTTCTTC. Full variable domain (missing parts from reference TRBV12-5 and TRBJ2-1): DARVTQTPRHKVTEMGQEVTMRCQPILGHNTVFWYRQTMMQGLELLAYFRNRAPLDDSGMPKDRFSAEMPDATLATLKIQPSEPRDSAVYFCASGLGGRYHNEQFFGPGTRLTVL.

This clone has just a few counts. V and J are TRBV4-2 and TRBJ1-2; the D gene is possibly TRBD1 (6 bases). The CDR3 has 16 residues. V was cut by 0 bases and J by 3 bases, with 14 bases left in between. Germline V gives CDR1 LGHNA, CDR2 YNFKEQ. The CDR3 is CASSQDPNRVDYGYTF. The CDR3 DNA follows: TGTGCCAGCAGCCAAGATCCAAACAGGGTAGACTATGGCTACACCTTC.

The CDR3 DNA reads as TGTGCCAGCTCACTTCCGCCCGACAGGGTCTCCATGAACACTGAAGCTTTCTTT. As protein: CASSLPPDRVSMNTEAFF. This chain uses TRBV18 with TRBJ1-1, with 7 bases that match TRBD1. The germline V gene has CDR1 KGHSH and CDR2 LQKENI. The trim removed 4 bases at V and 0 bases at J, leaving 14 bases unmatched. The CDR3 covers 18 residues.

The chain recombines TRBV7-2 with TRBJ2-5, with D perhaps matching TRBD1 (6 bases). Trimming removed 5 bases at V and 2 bases at J, with 21 bases between. The CDR3 sequence is 17 residues long. Germline V gene data show CDR1 as SGHTA and CDR2 as FQGNSA. CDR3 bases: TGTGCCAGCAGCGCGCGCCGCTCTCAGGGGTGGCAAGAGACCCAGTACTTC. Translation: CASSARRSQGWQETQYF.

V is TRBV7-9 and J is TRBJ2-7; 7 positions match TRBD1. The CDR3 loop spans 17 amino acids. Germline values: CDR1 SEHNR, CDR2 FQNEAQ (reference sequence). V gave up 5 bases and J gave up 0 bases; unmatched junction bases: 13. CDR3: CASSQRRDRAYSYEQYF. The CDR3 coding sequence is TGTGCCAGCAGCCAAAGACGAGACAGGGCTTACTCCTACGAGCAGTACTTC.

Here the CDR3 reads CASSPLLAGQNTGELFF. For the CDR3, the DNA is TGTGCCAGCTCACCACTTTTGGCAGGGCAGAACACCGGGGAGCTGTTTTTT. The rearrangement joins TRBV18 to TRBJ2-2, with D perhaps matching TRBD1 (5 bases). The CDR3 has 17 amino acids. Trimming left V 1 base short and J 1 base short, with 13 bases between. Germline V gene lookup returns CDR1 KGHSH and CDR2 LQKENI. The full variable domain, with the rest looked up from reference TRBV18 and TRBJ2-2, is NAGVMQNPRHLVRRRGQEARLRCSPMKGHSHVYWYRQLPEEGLKFMVYLQKENIIDESGMPKERFSAEFPKEGPSILRIQQVVRGDSAAYFCASSPLLAGQNTGELFFGEGSRLTVL.

The chain employs TRBV6-5 and TRBJ2-3; weak D call: TRBD2 (6 bases). The ends were cut back, 5 bases at V and 4 bases at J, with 16 bases in the middle. There are 15 residues in the CDR3. The germline V gene has CDR1 MNHEY and CDR2 SVGAGI. CDR3 protein: CASSPTSRRADTQYF. The CDR3 DNA follows: TGTGCCAGCAGTCCTACTAGCAGGAGGGCAGATACGCAGTATTTT.